A selection of T cell receptor beta chains follows, all from one sample in a study of cytomegalovirus exposure and HLA in healthy donors. Produced via immunoSEQ multiplex PCR; TCRdb's table is partial and in-frame only. Of 150,000 to 200,000 clones listed, about 82% are singletons. Sequencing was carried out using PBMCs. These receptors were taken from a woman in her late teens or twenties in good health and CMV-seronegative. CDR3s include the opening cysteine and the closing phenylalanine or tryptophan. The D gene is left open where the match is weak. Only some rows state a clone size, as once, few, many or a class for expanded clones.

clone_size	v_call	d_call	j_call	cdr3_aa	cdr3_nt
NA	TRBV2	NA	TRBJ1-2	CASSEAGMNYGYTF	TGTGCCAGCAGTGAAGCCGGGATGAACTATGGCTACACCTTC
once	TRBV6-5	NA	TRBJ1-1	CASSWTQGAEAFF	TGTGCCAGCAGTTGGACACAGGGTGCAGAAGCTTTCTTT
few	TRBV5-1	NA	TRBJ1-5	CASSRGSNQPQHF	TGCGCCAGCAGCCGGGGTAGCAATCAGCCCCAGCATTTT
NA	TRBV25-1	NA	TRBJ2-7	CASSETDSYEQYF	TGTGCCAGCAGTGAAACAGACTCCTACGAGCAGTACTTC
NA	TRBV9	TRBD1	TRBJ2-5	CASSPQGALETQYF	TGTGCCAGCAGCCCCCAGGGGGCGCTGGAGACCCAGTACTTC
NA	TRBV28	TRBD1	TRBJ1-1	CASSPQLGQWNTEAFF	TGTGCCAGCAGTCCACAACTGGGACAGTGGAACACTGAAGCTTTCTTT
NA	TRBV27	NA	TRBJ1-1	CASSLVGVTEAFF	TGTGCCAGCAGTTTAGTCGGGGTCACTGAAGCTTTCTTT
NA	TRBV29-1	NA	TRBJ2-7	CSVDGGDHYEQYF	TGCAGCGTTGATGGAGGGGACCACTACGAGCAGTACTTC
NA	TRBV7-2	NA	TRBJ2-6	CASSSGGTGANVLTF	TGTGCCAGCAGCTCCGGAGGTACTGGGGCCAACGTCCTGACTTTC
NA	TRBV11-3	TRBD1	TRBJ2-7	CASSFTGDRHSYEQYF	TGTGCCAGCAGCTTTACCGGGGACAGGCACTCCTACGAGCAGTACTTC
NA	TRBV30	TRBD2	TRBJ2-5	CAWSVSLGTSGSSFKETQYF	TGTGCCTGGAGTGTAAGCTTAGGGACTAGCGGGAGCTCATTTAAAGAGACCCAGTACTTC
once	TRBV19	NA	TRBJ1-1	CASSLYTGTTNTEAFF	TGTGCCAGTAGTCTCTATACCGGGACAACGAACACTGAAGCTTTCTTT
NA	TRBV6-4	TRBD1	TRBJ1-5	CASSESGGAGNQPQHF	TGTGCCAGCAGTGAGTCAGGGGGCGCGGGCAATCAGCCCCAGCATTTT
NA	TRBV5-6	NA	TRBJ2-7	CASSFLYRVFVNEQYF	TGTGCCAGCAGCTTTTTGTACAGGGTCTTTGTCAACGAGCAGTACTTC
NA	TRBV10-1	TRBD1	TRBJ2-5	CASSRDRGGWETQYF	TGCGCCAGCAGCCGGGACAGGGGAGGTTGGGAGACCCAGTACTTC
NA	TRBV5-1	NA	TRBJ2-3	CASSPGPVSDTQYF	TGCGCCAGCAGCCCTGGGCCTGTTTCAGATACGCAGTATTTT
NA	TRBV6-5	NA	TRBJ1-2	CASSGGHGYTF	TGTGCCAGCAGTGGCGGGCATGGCTACACCTTC
NA	TRBV6-1	TRBD1	TRBJ2-7	CASSEVDRGRYEQYF	TGTGCCAGCAGTGAAGTCGACAGGGGGCGGTACGAGCAGTACTTC
NA	TRBV2	NA	TRBJ1-1	CASSLRGGGGKAFF	TGTGCCAGCAGTCTACGGGGGGGCGGAGGGAAAGCTTTCTTT
NA	TRBV7-2	NA	TRBJ1-1	CASSLAGGNTEAFF	TGTGCCAGCAGCTTAGCGGGGGGGAACACTGAAGCTTTCTTT
NA	TRBV19	TRBD1	TRBJ1-1	CASSPRTGVNTEAFF	TGTGCCAGTAGTCCCCGGACAGGGGTGAACACTGAAGCTTTCTTT
NA	TRBV7-8	TRBD2	TRBJ2-1	CASSLWLAAHNEQFF	TGTGCCAGCAGCTTGTGGCTAGCGGCCCACAATGAGCAGTTCTTC
NA	TRBV5-8	NA	TRBJ1-5	CASSQQGQPQHF	TGTGCCAGCAGCCAACAGGGTCAGCCCCAGCATTTT
NA	TRBV9	NA	TRBJ2-5	CASNVVGGQETQYF	TGTGCCAGCAACGTAGTTGGGGGGCAAGAGACCCAGTACTTC
NA	TRBV7-2	TRBD1	TRBJ2-2	CASSPWDRGYAGELFF	TGTGCCAGCAGCCCTTGGGACAGGGGCTATGCCGGGGAGCTGTTTTTT
NA	TRBV11-1	NA	TRBJ1-1	CASSPFRGRYTEAFF	TGTGCCAGCAGCCCCTTCAGGGGACGATACACTGAAGCTTTCTTT
NA	TRBV7-8	NA	TRBJ2-1	CASSQTGVNEQFF	TGTGCCAGCAGTCAAACCGGGGTCAATGAGCAGTTCTTC
NA	TRBV7-3	NA	TRBJ2-1	CASSLTRQPPNNEQFF	TGTGCCAGCAGCTTAACCCGACAACCCCCGAACAATGAGCAGTTCTTC
NA	TRBV7-8	NA	TRBJ2-7	CASSLPPQPYYEQYF	TGTGCCAGCAGCTTACCGCCTCAACCCTACTACGAGCAGTACTTC
NA	TRBV30	TRBD2	TRBJ2-1	CAWSVFPGTSGRTAQGEQFF	TGTGCCTGGAGTGTTTTCCCCGGGACTAGCGGGAGAACAGCTCAAGGTGAGCAGTTCTTC
few	TRBV7-9	TRBD2	TRBJ2-7	CASSPGTSEQYF	TGTGCCAGCAGCCCCGGGACTAGCGAGCAGTACTTC
NA	TRBV12-5	NA	TRBJ2-4	CASGRYPAKNIQYF	TGTGCTAGTGGGAGGTACCCCGCCAAAAACATTCAGTACTTC
NA	TRBV18	NA	TRBJ1-1	CASSPRVSRAGYTEAFF	TGTGCCAGCTCACCTCGAGTCTCCAGGGCAGGGTACACTGAAGCTTTCTTT
NA	TRBV18	NA	TRBJ2-3	CASSPPPSPNTQYF	TGTGCCAGCTCACCACCGCCCTCCCCTAATACGCAGTATTTT
few	TRBV11-2	NA	TRBJ1-1	CASSLSSRTDTEAFF	TGTGCCAGCAGCTTATCCTCGAGGACAGACACTGAAGCTTTCTTT
NA	TRBV6-1	NA	TRBJ1-1	CASRRGGNTEAFF	TGTGCCAGCAGGAGGGGGGGGAACACTGAAGCTTTCTTT
NA	TRBV27	TRBD2	TRBJ2-7	CASSSLAGGPDEQYF	TGTGCCAGCAGCTCACTAGCGGGAGGGCCTGACGAGCAGTACTTC
NA	TRBV5-1	TRBD1	TRBJ2-1	CASSPNPAGTGGHNEQFF	TGCGCCAGCAGCCCCAACCCAGCCGGGACAGGGGGCCACAATGAGCAGTTCTTC
NA	TRBV9	NA	TRBJ1-1	CASKSNSNTEAFF	TGTGCCAGCAAATCGAACTCGAACACTGAAGCTTTCTTT
few	TRBV7-2	TRBD2	TRBJ2-3	CASSGLAGFTDTQYF	TGTGCCAGCAGCGGACTAGCGGGGTTCACAGATACGCAGTATTTT
NA	TRBV11-2	TRBD2	TRBJ2-1	CASSLESRTSGRYYNEQFF	TGTGCCAGCAGCTTAGAGTCCCGGACTAGCGGGAGATATTACAATGAGCAGTTCTTC
NA	TRBV2	TRBD2	TRBJ2-3	CASLSGGLTDTQYF	TGTGCCAGCTTGAGCGGGGGCCTCACAGATACGCAGTATTTT
NA	TRBV2	NA	TRBJ1-6	CASTGSGLGGSPLHF	TGTGCCAGCACCGGTTCCGGCCTGGGGGGTTCACCCCTCCACTTT
NA	TRBV5-1	NA	TRBJ2-2	CVSSLGGGTGELFF	TGCGTCAGCAGCTTGGGAGGGGGCACCGGGGAGCTGTTTTTT
NA	TRBV5-1	NA	TRBJ2-7	CASSFDSPPYEQYF	TGCGCCAGCAGCTTTGACTCTCCACCCTACGAGCAGTACTTC
few	TRBV27	TRBD1	TRBJ1-4	CASSLIRGQGNEKLFF	TGTGCCAGCAGTTTAATCAGGGGACAGGGGAATGAAAAACTGTTTTTT
NA	TRBV27	NA	TRBJ2-7	CASGYYVHEQYF	TGTGCCAGCGGGTACTATGTCCACGAGCAGTACTTC
once	TRBV9	TRBD1	TRBJ1-1	CASSVAPTGAMGNTEAFF	TGTGCCAGCAGCGTAGCTCCGACAGGGGCGATGGGGAACACTGAAGCTTTCTTT
NA	TRBV29-1	NA	TRBJ1-1	CSADQWGGARGNTEAFF	TGCAGCGCCGACCAGTGGGGGGGGGCGCGGGGGAACACTGAAGCTTTCTTT
once	TRBV5-1	TRBD1	TRBJ2-7	CASSLAYRDRPYEQYF	TGCGCCAGCAGCTTGGCCTATAGGGACAGGCCCTACGAGCAGTACTTC
NA	TRBV29-1	NA	TRBJ2-1	CSGEGGVGASYNEQFF	TGCAGCGGCGAGGGTGGGGTGGGAGCTTCCTACAATGAGCAGTTCTTC
NA	TRBV5-1	NA	TRBJ1-2	CASSLGGSEYFNYGYTF	TGCGCCAGCAGCTTGGGTGGTTCTGAGTATTTTAACTATGGCTACACCTTC